Following are 27 T cell receptor beta chains from one sample sequenced in a study of shared clonotypes between healthy human individuals. Assay: immunoSEQ multiplex PCR; the TCRdb copy retains only in-frame clones and omits some. Of some 320,000 clones listed, about nine tenths were seen once; the top ten hold around 15%. The sequenced sample was memory CD8+ T cells sorted from blood. This sample's subset: CD45RO+ cells pooled with CCR7-negative TemRA cells. The receptors shown here come from a man between 18 and 29 years old in good health.

As concerns this clone: A read error is possible here, since a much larger clone lies one base away. The sample has other DNA sequences that encode this CDR3 too. The J gene is TRBJ2-7, the V gene TRBV5-4; D gene uncertain. The CDR3 totals 12 residues. Germline lookup yields CDR1 SGHNT and CDR2 YYREEE (reference sequence). V lost 2 bases to trimming and J lost 2 bases, with 5 bases between them. CDR3 amino acids: CASSLGTYEQYF. CDR3 nucleotides: TGTGCCAGCAGCTTAGGCACCTACGAGCAGTACTTC. Together with reference TRBV5-4 and TRBJ2-7, the CDR3 gives the full variable domain: ETGVTQSPTHLIKTRGQQVTLRCSSQSGHNTVSWYQQALGQGPQFIFQYYREEENGRGNFPPRFSGLQFPNYSSELNVNALELDDSALYLCASSLGTYEQYFGPGTRLTVT.

The chain is built from TRBV19 and TRBJ2-7, with D perhaps TRBD1 or TRBD2 (5 bases each). CDR1 LNHDA and CDR2 SQIVND come from the germline V gene (reference sequence). This CDR3 has 14 residues. Between the trimmed V and J ends, which lost 9 bases and 2 bases, there was a span of 17 bases. The CDR3 region has the DNA TGTGCCAGCGCCCCGGGGACCGGCACCTACGAGCAGTACTTC. This codes for CASAPGTGTYEQYF.

This clone was recorded only once. The chain links TRBV15 to TRBJ1-1, with TRBD1 matching over 8 bases. The CDR3 has 17 residues. Unmatched junction bases numbered 10, after V lost 2 bases and J lost 2 bases. The germline CDR1 and CDR2 sequences are LNHNV and YYDKDF (reference sequence). The CDR3 sequence: CATSRPGTGQGNTEAFF. CDR3 sequence (DNA): TGTGCCACCAGCAGACCGGGGACAGGTCAGGGAAACACTGAAGCTTTCTTT.

The rearrangement links TRBV30 to TRBJ2-1, with a possible D match to TRBD1 (6 bases). The CDR3 covers 14 residues. V was clipped by 8 bases and J by 0 bases, with 14 bases between them. CDR1 is GTSNPN, CDR2 SVGIG, per germline (reference sequence). DNA of the CDR3: TGTGCCCATGAGGGGGTAAGCTCCTACAATGAGCAGTTCTTC. This sequence encodes CAHEGVSSYNEQFF.

The chain is built from TRBV10-2 and TRBJ1-4, with 12 bases lining up with TRBD1. V gave up 6 bases and J gave up 8 bases; unmatched junction bases: 13. Germline V gene data show CDR1 as WSHSY and CDR2 as SAAADI. The CDR3 contains 17 residues. CDR3 sequence: CASSPGTGGGLDEKLFF. As DNA, the CDR3 is TGCGCCAGCAGCCCCGGGACAGGGGGCGGTTTGGACGAAAAACTGTTTTTT.

The chain has TRBV9 and TRBJ2-2; the D is unclear. In germline, CDR1 is SGDLS, CDR2 YYNGEE. Trimming stripped 0 bases from V and 1 base from J, with 10 bases between. The CDR3 consists of 16 residues. The CDR3 here is CASSVAGKKNTGELFF. As DNA, the CDR3 is TGTGCCAGCAGCGTAGCGGGCAAGAAGAACACCGGGGAGCTGTTTTTT.

This clone was counted between two and nine times. This rearrangement joins TRBV7-2 to TRBJ2-7; D is unresolved. Germline V CDR1 and CDR2: SGHTA, FQGNSA. Trimming pared 2 bases from V and 2 bases from J, leaving 19 bases between. The CDR3 extends over 17 amino acids. CDR3 nucleotide sequence: TGTGCCAGCAGCTTATTCCCCCCGGGCCGGGCAACCTACGAGCAGTACTTC. Its protein is CASSLFPPGRATYEQYF.

This clone has just one count. The V gene is TRBV5-1, the J gene TRBJ2-3; perhaps TRBD1 as D (6 bases). Germline V CDR1 and CDR2: SGHRS, YFSETQ. The CDR3 is 15 residues long. V lost 5 bases to trimming and J lost 3 bases, with 16 bases between them. The CDR3 sequence is CASSSQGWLTDTQYF. CDR3 DNA sequence: TGCGCCAGCAGTTCACAGGGTTGGTTGACAGATACGCAGTATTTT.

The chain uses TRBV5-1 and TRBJ2-5; TRBD1 aligns across 11 bases. Germline lookup yields CDR1 SGHRS and CDR2 YFSETQ. This CDR3 contains 16 residues. J lost 2 bases, V lost 3 bases, and 6 bases had no gene match. CDR3 amino acids: CASSSGTGGYQETQYF. The CDR3 DNA is TGCGCCAGCAGCTCCGGGACAGGGGGATATCAAGAGACCCAGTACTTC.

J is TRBJ2-7 and V is TRBV5-8; 8 bases line up with TRBD1. Germline-derived CDR1 and CDR2 are SGHTS and YDEGEE. CDR3 length: 15 residues. J was trimmed by 2 bases and V by 6 bases; bases with no gene match: 10. The CDR3 spells CASILSRQGPYEQYF. The CDR3, as DNA: TGTGCCAGCATCCTAAGTAGACAGGGGCCCTACGAGCAGTACTTC.

This sequence joins TRBV6-1 and TRBJ1-6; 8 positions match TRBD1. CDR1 is MNHNS and CDR2 is SASEGT in the germline V gene. V shed 1 base, J shed 8 bases, and the junction held 4 bases outside the gene matches. The CDR3 loop spans 15 amino acids. This chain's CDR3 is CASSEEDRAYSPLHF. The CDR3 bases are TGTGCCAGCAGTGAAGAGGACAGGGCATATTCACCCCTCCACTTT.

This clone has a single count. This chain uses TRBV6-5 with TRBJ2-6; D ambiguous. CDR1 and CDR2 (germline): MNHEY, SVGAGI. The CDR3 sequence is 12 residues long. Deletions cut 6 bases from V and 1 base from J, with 1 base between. The CDR3 protein is CASRSGANVLTF. CDR3 DNA: TGTGCCAGCAGGTCTGGGGCCAACGTCCTGACTTTC.

The chain joins TRBV7-8 to TRBJ2-2; D gene uncertain. The V gene's germline CDR1 is SGHVS and CDR2 FQNEAQ. V shed 3 bases and J shed 0 bases, with 14 bases lying between them. This CDR3 has 17 amino acids. The CDR3 coding sequence is TGTGCCAGCAGCTTGAGATTGTCAGGTTCGAACACCGGGGAGCTGTTTTTT. It is translated as CASSLRLSGSNTGELFF.

This rearrangement joins TRBV5-1 to TRBJ1-2; D unresolved. The CDR3 is made up of 15 amino acids. V was cut by 4 bases and J by 8 bases, with 21 bases left in between. CDR1 is SGHRS, CDR2 YFSETQ, per germline. The chain's CDR3 is CASSAETSVVGGYTF. In DNA, the CDR3 is TGCGCCAGCAGCGCAGAGACATCGGTGGTTGGAGGCTACACCTTC.

CDR3 coding DNA: TGCGCCAGCACGGAGACAGGGAGGGTATCAGAAGCTTTCTTT. Its translation is CASTETGRVSEAFF. The chain joins TRBV10-2 to TRBJ1-1, with 7 bases lining up with TRBD1. Trimming took 7 bases from V and 8 from J; bases not matched to a gene: 13. Germline loops: CDR1 WSHSY, CDR2 SAAADI. The CDR3 has 14 residues.

V is TRBV13 and J is TRBJ2-1; 8 bases fit TRBD1. The V and J ends lost 5 bases and 4 bases, in that order; junction bases with no gene match: 7. Germline CDR1 is PRHDT and CDR2 is FYEKMQ (reference sequence). CDR3 size: 15 residues. The CDR3 loop is CASSPRDRRYNEQFF. CDR3 DNA: TGTGCCAGCAGCCCCCGGGACAGGCGTTACAATGAGCAGTTCTTC.

The chain is built from TRBV5-6 and TRBJ2-3; D not resolved. The CDR3 sequence is 12 residues long. CDR1 SGHDT and CDR2 YYEEEE come from the germline V gene. Trimming stripped 5 bases from V and 4 bases from J, with 8 bases between. CDR3 loop: CASSPDPDTQYF. The CDR3 bases are TGTGCCAGCAGTCCAGACCCAGATACGCAGTATTTT.

V gene TRBV9 combines with J gene TRBJ1-4, with TRBD1 matching 9 bases. The CDR3 sequence is 15 residues long. Germline V lookup: CDR1 SGDLS, CDR2 YYNGEE. The ends lost 2 bases at V and 5 bases at J; junction bases unmatched: 4. This CDR3 reads CASSVTGGGNEKLFF. DNA for the CDR3: TGTGCCAGCAGCGTCACAGGGGGCGGAAATGAAAAACTGTTTTTT.

The genes are TRBV6-1 and TRBJ2-1; D uncertain. This CDR3 spans 15 amino acids. The germline CDR1 and CDR2 sequences are MNHNS and SASEGT. Trimming took 7 bases from V and 4 from J, leaving 17 bases between them. As DNA, the CDR3 is TGTGCCAGCACTCTTTTAGCCCTACTGTACAATGAGCAGTTCTTC. This codes for CASTLLALLYNEQFF.

With respect to this clone: The same CDR3 arises from other DNA sequences in this sample as well. The chain uses TRBV6-5 and TRBJ2-1, with a tentative D call TRBD1 (6 bases). CDR1 is MNHEY and CDR2 is SVGAGI in the germline V gene. The CDR3 extends over 14 amino acids. V lost 2 bases, J lost 1 base, and 6 bases lay in between. CDR3 loop: CASSYGTSYNEQFF. CDR3 DNA sequence: TGTGCCAGCAGTTACGGGACATCCTACAATGAGCAGTTCTTC.

CDR3 region: CASSLHRDPLNYGYTF. The CDR3 nucleotides read TGCGCCAGCAGCCTCCACCGGGATCCATTAAACTATGGCTACACCTTC. The chain has TRBV4-1 and TRBJ1-2; no reliable D call. Germline lookup yields CDR1 MGHRA and CDR2 YSYEKL. The V and J ends lost 4 bases and 2 bases respectively, with 17 bases between them. The length of the CDR3 is 16 residues.

This clone came up once. The V call is TRBV30, the J call TRBJ2-3, with a weak D call TRBD1 (6 bases). Germline V gives CDR1 GTSNPN, CDR2 SVGIG (reference sequence). CDR3 size: 14 residues. V lost 2 bases and J 2 bases, leaving 11 bases between the germline ends. CDR3: CAWSFGQFTDTQYF. The CDR3 bases are TGTGCCTGGAGTTTTGGACAGTTCACAGATACGCAGTATTTT.

This clone was seen once. This chain joins TRBV5-6 and TRBJ2-3; D call uncertain. Deletions cut 4 bases from V and 3 bases from J, with 3 bases between. The CDR3 is 11 residues long. CDR1 is SGHDT and CDR2 is YYEEEE in the germline V gene. The CDR3 spells CASSLTDTQYF. DNA for the CDR3: TGTGCCAGCAGCCTGACAGATACGCAGTATTTT.

CDR3 region: CASSSTPWTGGSDTQYF. CDR3 DNA: TGTGCCAGCAGTTCAACCCCATGGACCGGGGGGTCAGATACGCAGTATTTT. The chain has TRBV25-1 and TRBJ2-3; 7 nucleotides line up with TRBD2. The germline V gene encodes CDR1 MGHDK and CDR2 SYGVNS. The CDR3 spans 17 residues. The J segment lost 4 bases and the V segment lost 5 bases, leaving 15 bases of the junction unmatched.

The genes are TRBV13 and TRBJ2-2; D perhaps matches TRBD2 (6 bases). The CDR3 has 16 residues. Trimming shortened V by 5 bases and J by 4 bases, and 17 bases separated the two germline ends. Germline assignment: CDR1 PRHDT and CDR2 FYEKMQ (reference sequence). This CDR3 is CASSPREEGRTGELFF. The CDR3 region has the DNA TGTGCCAGCAGCCCTAGGGAGGAGGGCCGCACCGGGGAGCTGTTTTTT.

CDR3 protein: CASSLEWGFNTEAFF. The CDR3 DNA follows: TGCGCCAGCAGCTTGGAATGGGGGTTCAACACTGAAGCTTTCTTT. J is TRBJ1-1 and V is TRBV5-1; a weak D match, TRBD1 (5 bases). Trimming stripped 0 bases from V and 2 bases from J, with 11 bases between. The CDR3 sequence is 15 residues long. CDR1 is SGHRS and CDR2 is YFSETQ in the germline V gene.

V gene TRBV29-1 combines with J gene TRBJ2-2; tentative D call: TRBD1 (6 bases). The CDR3 spans 13 residues. The V gene lost 6 bases and the J gene lost 1 base, with 9 bases spanning the gap. Germline values: CDR1 SQVTM, CDR2 ANQGSEA. CDR3: CSVNRVNTGELFF. The CDR3 DNA reads TGCAGCGTAAACAGGGTGAACACCGGGGAGCTGTTTTTT.